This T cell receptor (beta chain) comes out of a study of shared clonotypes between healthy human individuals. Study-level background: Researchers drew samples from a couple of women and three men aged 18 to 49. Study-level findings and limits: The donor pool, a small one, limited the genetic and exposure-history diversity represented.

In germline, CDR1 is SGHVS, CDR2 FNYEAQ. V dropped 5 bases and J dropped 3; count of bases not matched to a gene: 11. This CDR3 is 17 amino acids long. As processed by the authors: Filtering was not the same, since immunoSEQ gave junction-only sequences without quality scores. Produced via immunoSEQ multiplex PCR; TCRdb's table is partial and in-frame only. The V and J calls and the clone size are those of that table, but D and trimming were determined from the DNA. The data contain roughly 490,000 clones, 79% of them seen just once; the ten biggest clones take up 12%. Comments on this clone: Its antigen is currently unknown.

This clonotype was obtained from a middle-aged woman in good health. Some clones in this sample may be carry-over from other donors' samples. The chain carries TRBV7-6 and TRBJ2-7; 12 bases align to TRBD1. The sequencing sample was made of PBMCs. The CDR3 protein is CASSPGTGGRLIYEQYF. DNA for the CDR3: TGTGCCAGCAGCCCTGGGACAGGGGGCCGTTTAATCTACGAGCAGTACTTC.